A selection of T cell receptor beta chains follows, all from one sample in a study of human T cells and chemical hapten exposure. Each CDR3 protein is one row after TCRdb ran MiXCR on the RACE reads. The sample records approximately 96,000 distinct CDR3 sequences, about 9.3% being singletons. This specimen consisted of whole blood, obtained in connection with sensitization to the hapten diphenylcyclopropenone (DPC). The receptors come from a woman in her forties with alopecia areata. Some clones in this sample may be carry-over from other donors' samples. Both conserved end residues are part of each CDR3. The order of the fields is V gene, J gene, clone size, CDR3 protein. Size values are once, few and many counts, or a class for expanded clones, and some rows have none.

V: TRBV20-1; J: TRBJ1-5; size: NA; CDR3: CSARNTGSNQPQHF
V: TRBV7-3; J: TRBJ2-2; size: NA; CDR3: CASSSAGTGDTGELFF
V: TRBV28; J: TRBJ2-1; size: many; CDR3: CASSMDSARYNEQFF
V: TRBV20-1; J: TRBJ2-4; size: many; CDR3: CSASASGSGLNIQYF
V: TRBV28; J: TRBJ1-1; size: many; CDR3: CASSLSSTEAFF
V: TRBV28; J: TRBJ1-1; size: many; CDR3: CASRPNRGEAFF
V: TRBV12-3/TRBV12-4; J: TRBJ1-1; size: few; CDR3: CASSVTGAGTEAFF
V: TRBV12-3/TRBV12-4; J: TRBJ2-2; size: few; CDR3: CASRRSGELFF
V: TRBV7-2; J: TRBJ2-7; size: few; CDR3: CASRTGHSYEQYF
V: TRBV5-5; J: TRBJ2-2; size: many; CDR3: CASSLTQREYGELFF
V: TRBV6-5; J: TRBJ2-7; size: NA; CDR3: CASGAQGSPYEQYF
V: TRBV28; J: TRBJ2-7; size: NA; CDR3: CASLGWDRISYEQYF
V: TRBV7-2; J: TRBJ2-7; size: few; CDR3: CASSPGTGFPYEQYF
V: TRBV29-1; J: TRBJ2-1; size: few; CDR3: CSASPSGRYNEQFF
V: TRBV20-1; J: TRBJ2-7; size: many; CDR3: CSARIASGTSYEQYF
V: TRBV6-1; J: TRBJ2-1; size: many; CDR3: CASSETDYTYNEQFF
V: TRBV18; J: TRBJ2-1; size: many; CDR3: CASSPRLAGGGRHNEQFF
V: TRBV7-9; J: TRBJ1-2; size: medium-sized; CDR3: CASSPVAQGADYGYTF